Following are 29 T cell receptor beta chains from one sample sequenced in a study of T cell clonality in common variable immunodeficiency. Repertoires were generated with immunoSEQ multiplex PCR, while TCRdb's copy carries only in-frame clones and drops some. Sampling found more than 35,000 clones, none seen once. The sequencing input was peripheral blood mononuclear cells. The source of these receptors is a person aged 18 to 70 in good health.

This clone was recorded many times. The read ends 3 residues shy of where the CDR3 ends; the end is completed using the germline J gene. V gene TRBV2 combines with J gene TRBJ2-4; TRBD2 matches at 10 bases. The trim removed 1 base at V and 1 base at J, leaving 10 bases unmatched. CDR3 size: 19 residues. CDR1 and CDR2 (germline): SNHLY, FYNNEI. CDR3 in amino acids: CASSEVWASGSRAKNIQYF. The part of the CDR3 DNA that was read is TGTGCCAGCAGTGAAGTCTGGGCTAGCGGGAGTCGCGCCAAAAACATT.

This clone appeared many times. The read ends 3 residues before the CDR3 terminus; that terminus is restored from the germline J gene. The V gene is TRBV15, the J gene TRBJ1-4; D gene ambiguous. V lost 1 base and J 7 bases, leaving 10 bases between the germline ends. In germline, CDR1 is LNHNV, CDR2 YYDKDF (reference sequence). This CDR3 comprises 14 residues. The DNA read from the CDR3 is TGTGCCACCAGCAGAGGGCCCCAAGGTGAAAAA. Its protein product is CATSRGPQGEK. The CDR3 reads in full as CATSRGPQGEKLFF.

This clone was detected ten times or more. The read terminates 3 residues before the CDR3 end, so the remaining end is supplied by the germline J gene. The chain has TRBV19 and TRBJ2-1, with a weak D call TRBD2 (5 bases). The germline CDR1 and CDR2 sequences are LNHDA and SQIVND (reference sequence). Trimming stripped 7 bases from V and 4 bases from J, with 23 bases between. The CDR3 totals 17 residues. CDR3 bases read: TGTGCCAGTACAAAAAAAAGTCAAGCGGAGTCGTACAATGAG. Its protein product is CASTKKSQAESYNE. The full CDR3 is CASTKKSQAESYNEQFF. The full variable domain, completed using reference TRBV19 and TRBJ2-1, is DGGITQSPKYLFRKEGQNVTLSCEQNLNHDAMYWYRQDPGQGLRLIYYSQIVNDFQKGDIAEGYSVSREKKESFPLTVTSAQKNPTAFYLCASTKKSQAESYNEQFFGPGTRLTVL.

This clone was detected many times. Read data end 3 residues before the CDR3 end; the end is taken from the germline J gene. The chain has TRBV2 and TRBJ2-2; D perhaps matches TRBD2 (6 bases). The CDR3 runs 14 residues. With 6 bases removed from V and 2 bases from J, the gap between germline ends came to 10 bases. Germline V lookup: CDR1 SNHLY, CDR2 FYNNEI. The covered CDR3 bases are TGTGCCAGCAGCCTAGCGACTAACACCGGGGAG. As protein: CASSLATNTGE. The full CDR3 protein is CASSLATNTGELFF.

This clone was found many times. The read terminates 3 residues before the CDR3 end, so the remaining end is supplied by the germline J gene. The rearrangement links TRBV29-1 to TRBJ2-5; TRBD1 agrees at 8 bases. Germline values: CDR1 SQVTM, CDR2 ANQGSEA. V lost 8 bases and J lost 2; bases outside the gene matches: 16. This CDR3 contains 16 residues. The CDR3 region is CSSLGAAGQGQETQYF. The CDR3 bases that were read are TGCAGCTCCCTAGGGGCCGCCGGACAGGGACAAGAGACC. The full variable domain, in which reference TRBV29-1 and TRBJ2-5 provide the parts outside the CDR3, is SAVISQKPSRDICQRGTSLTIQCQVDSQVTMMFWYRQQPGQSLTLIATANQGSEATYESGFVIDKFPISRPNLTFSTLTVSNMSPEDSSIYLCSSLGAAGQGQETQYFGPGTRLLVL.

This clone was recorded many times. The CDR3 DNA, read in part, is TGTGCCAGTTCCTGGGGGGGCACCACTGAA. This encodes CASSWGGTTE. The whole CDR3 sequence is CASSWGGTTEAFF. The chain uses TRBV2 and TRBJ1-1, with D possibly being TRBD1 (6 bases). The read ends 3 residues before the CDR3 terminus; that terminus is restored from the germline J gene. Germline V gene data show CDR1 as SNHLY and CDR2 as FYNNEI. The V and J ends lost 9 bases and 4 bases respectively, with 15 bases between them. This CDR3 is 13 amino acids long.

The sample holds many counts of this clone. The sequence runs out 3 residues before the end of the CDR3; the remainder is reconstructed from the germline J gene. The chain links TRBV10-1 to TRBJ2-7, with 9 bases matching TRBD1. The CDR3 totals 14 residues. Germline assignment: CDR1 WNHNN and CDR2 SYGVQD (reference sequence). Germline trimming cut 6 bases from V and 2 bases from J; bases unmatched to any gene: 5. The CDR3 bases that were read are TGCGCCAGCAGCGGGACAGGGACTCCCTACGAG. As protein: CASSGTGTPYE. The whole CDR3 protein is CASSGTGTPYEQYF.

In this sample, this clone turned up many times. The read is 3 residues too short to cover the CDR3 end, so that end is filled in from the germline J gene. The chain links TRBV28 to TRBJ1-3; tentatively, D is TRBD1 (6 bases). With 7 bases removed from V and 0 bases from J, the gap between germline ends came to 13 bases. The CDR3 is made up of 15 amino acids. The germline CDR1 and CDR2 sequences are MDHEN and SYDVKM. This chain's CDR3 is CASTAGANSGNTIYF. The CDR3 bases that were read are TGTGCCAGCACCGCGGGGGCAAACTCTGGAAACACC. Supplemented by reference TRBV28 and TRBJ1-3, the full variable domain reads DVKVTQSSRYLVKRTGEKVFLECVQDMDHENMFWYRQDPGLGLRLIYFSYDVKMKEKGDIPEGYSVSREKKERFSLILESASTNQTSMYLCASTAGANSGNTIYFGEGSWLTVV.

In this sample, this clone turned up many times. The read terminates 3 residues before the CDR3 end, so the remaining end is supplied by the germline J gene. This chain joins TRBV6-1 and TRBJ1-5; 8 bases map to TRBD1. Germline CDR1 is MNHNS and CDR2 is SASEGT. V was clipped by 4 bases and J by 4 bases; unmatched bases: 3. The CDR3 runs to 14 residues. The CDR3 here is CASSGDRLNQPQHF. The DNA read from the CDR3 is TGTGCCAGCAGTGGGGACAGGTTGAATCAGCCC.

This clone was seen ten or more times. The read ends 3 residues before the CDR3 terminus; that terminus is restored from the germline J gene. The genes are TRBV2 and TRBJ2-7; 9 bases agree with TRBD2. This CDR3 spans 16 amino acids. In germline, CDR1 is SNHLY, CDR2 FYNNEI. V trimming: 3 bases; J trimming: 4 bases; junction bases outside the gene matches: 10. The covered CDR3 bases are TGTGCCAGCAGTGAGCCGCCTAGCGGGAATCAGTACGAG. This codes for CASSEPPSGNQYE. The full CDR3 reads CASSEPPSGNQYEQYF.

This clone has a count of ten or more. The read ends 3 residues early relative to the CDR3; the germline J gene fills the gap. The V and J genes are TRBV10-3 and TRBJ2-1; 9 nucleotides match TRBD2. The V gene's germline CDR1 is ENHRY and CDR2 SYGVKD. The CDR3 contains 13 residues. Unmatched junction bases numbered 9, after V lost 10 bases and J lost 8 bases. The covered CDR3 bases are TGTGCCACCGGCGGGGGGGGCCTGGATGAG. Protein: CATGGGGLDE. The whole CDR3 protein reads CATGGGGLDEQFF.

This clone has a count of ten or more. The DNA ends 3 residues before the CDR3 does, and the rest of the CDR3 is filled in from the germline J gene. This chain joins TRBV12-5 and TRBJ2-1; D is possibly TRBD1 (5 bases). CDR1 is LGHNT, CDR2 FRNRAP, per germline. The CDR3 length is 13 residues. V shed 2 bases and J shed 9 bases, with 11 bases lying between them. The chain's CDR3 is CASGLQTVSEQFF. CDR3 DNA, as far as it was read: TGTGCTAGTGGTTTGCAGACAGTTAGTGAG. Supplemented by reference TRBV12-5 and TRBJ2-1, the full variable domain reads DARVTQTPRHKVTEMGQEVTMRCQPILGHNTVFWYRQTMMQGLELLAYFRNRAPLDDSGMPKDRFSAEMPDATLATLKIQPSEPRDSAVYFCASGLQTVSEQFFGPGTRLTVL.

This clone has at least ten counts. The read ends 3 residues before the CDR3 terminus; that terminus is restored from the germline J gene. The chain links TRBV6-1 to TRBJ2-7; 10 nucleotides agree with TRBD1. CDR1 MNHNS and CDR2 SASEGT come from the germline V gene. The J segment lost 4 bases and the V segment lost 3 bases, leaving 6 bases of the junction unmatched. This CDR3 spans 15 amino acids. The CDR3 region is CASSDLGQGGYEQYF. CDR3 DNA (partial): TGTGCCAGCAGTGACTTAGGACAGGGGGGATACGAG.

This clone was recorded many times. The read stops 3 residues short of the end of the CDR3; the missing end is completed from the germline J gene. V and J are TRBV7-9 and TRBJ1-6; D is possibly TRBD1 (6 bases). The CDR3 runs to 15 residues. Germline values: CDR1 SEHNR, CDR2 FQNEAQ (reference sequence). The germline V and J ends were trimmed by 5 bases and 7 bases, with 15 bases remaining between them. The part of the CDR3 DNA that was read is TGTGCCAGCAGCCCCAGTCAAACAGGGAATTCACCC. This encodes CASSPSQTGNSP. The complete CDR3 sequence is CASSPSQTGNSPLHF.

This clone was seen at least ten times. The sequence runs out 3 residues before the end of the CDR3; the remainder is reconstructed from the germline J gene. The V call is TRBV29-1, the J call TRBJ1-1; 12 positions match TRBD1. V lost 6 bases, J lost 2 bases, and 7 bases stayed unmatched. This CDR3 is 15 amino acids long. Germline CDR1 is SQVTM and CDR2 is ANQGSEA. The CDR3 is CSVGDRGLLNTEAFF. The sequenced part of the CDR3 DNA is TGCAGCGTAGGGGACAGGGGGCTGTTAAACACTGAA.

This clone was picked up many times. Read data end 3 residues before the CDR3 end; the end is taken from the germline J gene. V is TRBV7-2 and J is TRBJ2-1; TRBD1 agrees at 9 bases. This CDR3 contains 16 residues. The germline gives CDR1 SGHTA, CDR2 FQGNSA. V dropped 0 bases and J dropped 4; count of bases not matched to a gene: 4. The DNA read from the CDR3 is TGTGCCAGCAGCTTAGCCGGGACAGGGTTTTACAATGAG. This encodes CASSLAGTGFYNE. The full CDR3 protein is CASSLAGTGFYNEQFF.

There are many counts of this clone. The CDR3 end falls 3 residues outside the read, so it is completed with the germline J gene. The chain recombines TRBV4-1 with TRBJ2-1; 7 bases are a match to TRBD1. The V gene end was trimmed by 4 bases and the J gene end by 8 bases; junction bases not matched to a gene: 14. Germline assignment: CDR1 MGHRA and CDR2 YSYEKL. This CDR3 is 16 amino acids long. Here the CDR3 reads CASSRIRDSPTHEQFF. The DNA read from the CDR3 is TGCGCCAGCAGCCGTATCCGGGACAGCCCTACCCATGAG.

In its sample, this clone was seen many times. The read terminates 3 residues ahead of where the CDR3 ends, so the germline J gene completes it. This chain links TRBV7-6 with TRBJ1-2; a weak D match, TRBD1 (6 bases). This CDR3 has 16 residues. Germline-derived CDR1 and CDR2 are SGHVS and FNYEAQ. V was shortened by 5 bases and J by 6 bases, with 22 bases between the two germline ends. CDR3 protein: CASSGSWGGSPNGYTF. CDR3 bases read: TGTGCCAGCAGCGGGTCGTGGGGGGGCTCCCCCAATGGC. Full variable domain (outside the CDR3, taken from reference TRBV7-6 and TRBJ1-2): GAGVSQSPRYKVTKRGQDVALRCDPISGHVSLYWYRQALGQGPEFLTYFNYEAQQDKSGLPNDRFSAERPEGSISTLTIQRTEQRDSAMYRCASSGSWGGSPNGYTFGSGTRLTVV.

This clone was seen a handful of times. Since a far larger clone is one base different, this is likely a read error. The read terminates 3 residues before the CDR3 end, so the remaining end is supplied by the germline J gene. The same CDR3 can be traced to other DNA sequences in this sample. The chain is built from TRBV30 and TRBJ1-1, with D tentatively TRBD1 (5 bases). This CDR3 has 13 amino acids. CDR1 and CDR2 (germline): GTSNPN, SVGIG (reference sequence). CDR3 bases read: TGTGCTTGGAGTGTACTTCGGGGGACTGAA. As protein: CAWSVLRGTE. The CDR3 reads in full as CAWSVLRGTEAFF.

This clone was seen repeatedly, ten times or more. The CDR3 is cut off 3 residues early in the read; its end comes from the germline J gene. The chain carries TRBV20-1 and TRBJ2-6; D is undetermined. V shed 1 base and J shed 1 base, with 5 bases lying between them. Germline V lookup: CDR1 DFQATT, CDR2 SNEGSKA (reference sequence). This CDR3 has 14 residues. The part of the CDR3 DNA that was read is TGCAGTGCTAGAGTCCAGTCTGGGGCCAACGTC. This gives the protein CSARVQSGANV. The full CDR3 protein is CSARVQSGANVLTF.

There are many counts of this clone. The CDR3 goes on 3 residues after the read ends, and that part is filled in from the germline J gene. The rearrangement uses TRBV6-4 and TRBJ1-6, with unresolved D. CDR1 is MRHNA, CDR2 SNTAGT, per germline. V was trimmed by 4 bases and J by 10 bases, leaving 11 bases between them. CDR3 length: 13 residues. CDR3 amino acids: CASSAGERSPLHF. Incomplete CDR3 DNA: TGTGCCAGCAGTGCCGGGGAGAGGTCACCC.

This clone was seen many times. The sequenced part of the CDR3 DNA is TGCGCCAGCAGCCCCGGGACAGGGGTTTGGAATGAAAAA. Protein sequence: CASSPGTGVWNEK. From start to end, the CDR3 is CASSPGTGVWNEKLFF. The chain links TRBV5-1 to TRBJ1-4; 10 positions agree with TRBD1. The read comes to an end 3 residues before the CDR3 does, leaving the germline J gene to fill in the end. The V and J ends lost 4 bases and 5 bases, in that order; junction bases with no gene match: 8. Germline V gene data show CDR1 as SGHRS and CDR2 as YFSETQ. This CDR3 is built from 16 residues.

Many counts were recorded for this clone. The read comes to an end 3 residues before the CDR3 does, leaving the germline J gene to fill in the end. This chain joins TRBV7-2 and TRBJ2-7; D possibly corresponds to TRBD1 (5 bases). CDR1 is SGHTA, CDR2 FQGNSA, per germline. V lost 1 base and J 0 bases, leaving 7 bases between the germline ends. The CDR3 sequence is 14 residues long. The part of the CDR3 DNA that was read is TGTGCCAGCAGCTTAGGGGGCTACTCCTACGAG. It codes for CASSLGGYSYE. The CDR3 as a whole reads CASSLGGYSYEQYF.

This clone showed up many times. The CDR3 extends 3 residues past the end of the read, so its final part is completed from the germline J gene. V is TRBV5-1 and J is TRBJ2-1, with 7 bases that match TRBD1. CDR1 is SGHRS, CDR2 YFSETQ, per germline. V lost 3 bases and J lost 5; bases outside the gene matches: 2. The CDR3 loop spans 13 amino acids. Partial CDR3 DNA: TGCGCCAGCAGCTCGGGACAGAACAATGAG. This sequence encodes CASSSGQNNE. The whole CDR3 is CASSSGQNNEQFF.

In this sample, this clone turned up many times. The read terminates 3 residues before the CDR3 end, so the remaining end is supplied by the germline J gene. The rearrangement links TRBV13 to TRBJ1-6; D gene ambiguous. Germline values: CDR1 PRHDT, CDR2 FYEKMQ (reference sequence). Trimming took off 1 base at V and 0 bases at J, with 7 bases between the two ends. CDR3 length: 16 amino acids. The CDR3 sequence: CASSLASFSYNSPLHF. Partial CDR3 DNA: TGTGCCAGCAGCTTAGCTTCCTTCTCCTATAATTCACCC.

This clone appeared many times. Read data end 3 residues before the CDR3 end; the end is taken from the germline J gene. The chain joins TRBV19 to TRBJ1-2; 9 bases line up with TRBD1. This CDR3 contains 15 residues. Germline CDR1 reads LNHDA; CDR2 reads SQIVND (reference sequence). After removal of 4 bases from V and 4 bases from J, the junction contained 7 bases not matched to a gene. The CDR3 sequence: CASSTPGTGSYGYTF. The covered CDR3 bases are TGTGCCAGTAGTACCCCGGGGACAGGGAGCTATGGC.

This clone was observed many times. From the germline J gene comes the end of the CDR3, since the read stops 3 residues before it. V usage is TRBV30 and J usage is TRBJ2-5; unclear D gene. V was cut by 2 bases and J by 5 bases, with 6 bases left in between. Germline lookup yields CDR1 GTSNPN and CDR2 SVGIG (reference sequence). CDR3 length: 11 amino acids. CDR3 residues: CAWSRTETQYF. CDR3 bases read: TGTGCCTGGAGTAGAACTGAGACC. Full variable domain (outside the CDR3, taken from reference TRBV30 and TRBJ2-5): SQTIHQWPATLVQPVGSPLSLECTVEGTSNPNLYWYRQAAGRGLQLLFYSVGIGQISSEVPQNLSASRPQDRQFILSSKKLLLSDSGFYLCAWSRTETQYFGPGTRLLVL.

In this sample, this clone turned up many times. The read terminates 3 residues ahead of where the CDR3 ends, so the germline J gene completes it. This chain connects TRBV20-1 to TRBJ2-7; D gene ambiguous. Germline CDR1 reads DFQATT; CDR2 reads SNEGSKA (reference sequence). Between the trimmed V and J ends, which lost 0 bases and 0 bases, there was a span of 12 bases. The CDR3 covers 15 residues. Partial CDR3 DNA: TGCAGTGCTAGAGAGTCCAGGCTGAGCTCCTACGAG. Its protein is CSARESRLSSYE. The CDR3 reads in full as CSARESRLSSYEQYF.

Ten or more counts support this clone. The CDR3 end is not reached by the read, which stops 3 residues before it; the germline J gene fills it in. The V call is TRBV20-1, the J call TRBJ2-3; D remains ambiguous. This CDR3 region has 12 residues. V dropped 0 bases and J dropped 6 bases, with 7 bases sitting between them. Germline V gene data show CDR1 as DFQATT and CDR2 as SNEGSKA (reference sequence). The sequenced part of the CDR3 DNA is TGCAGTGCTAGAGAATCCTCTGATACG. Protein product: CSARESSDT. In full, the CDR3 is CSARESSDTQYF.